This TCR beta chain was documented in a study of OX40 agonist ivuxolimab in advanced cancers. The V and J ends lost 6 bases and 0 bases, in that order; junction bases with no gene match: 3. Germline CDR1 and CDR2: MDHEN and SYDVKM. The CDR3 sequence is 14 residues long. This table comes from immunoSEQ multiplex PCR, and its TCRdb copy is limited to in-frame clones, with some not included. The table shows 57,000 or so clones, with around 91% occurring only once. In its sample, this clone was seen once. Its antigen is not known. Patients with autoimmune history or systemic immunosuppression were excluded. The sampling schedule covered blood at baseline, cycle 4 day 1, and cycle 7 day 1. General study results and limits: The antigens recognized by the expanded peripheral T cells, that is their antigen specificity, were not determined.

Sample: CD4+ or CD8+ T cells sorted from blood, taken in a trial of the OX40 agonist ivuxolimab. The TCR originated in an adult with an advanced solid tumor such as melanoma, head and neck, liver or kidney cancer. The rearrangement uses TRBV28 and TRBJ2-7, with 9 bases identical to TRBD2. The CDR3 nucleotides read TGTGCCAGCAGCCCGGGACTAGCCTCCTACGAGCAGTACTTC. This codes for CASSPGLASYEQYF.